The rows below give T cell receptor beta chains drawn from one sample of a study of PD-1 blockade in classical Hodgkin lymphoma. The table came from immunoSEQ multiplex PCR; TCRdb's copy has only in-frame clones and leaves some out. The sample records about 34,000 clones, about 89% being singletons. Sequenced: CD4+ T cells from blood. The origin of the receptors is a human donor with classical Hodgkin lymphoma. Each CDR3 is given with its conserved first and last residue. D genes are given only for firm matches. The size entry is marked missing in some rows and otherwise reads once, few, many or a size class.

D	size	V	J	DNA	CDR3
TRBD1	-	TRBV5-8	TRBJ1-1	TGTGCCAGCAGTATGGGACAGAGGAACACTGAAGCTTTCTTT	CASSMGQRNTEAFF
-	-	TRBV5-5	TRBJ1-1	TGTGCCAGCAGTTTTACAGGGAAGGGAAACACTGAAGCTTTCTTT	CASSFTGKGNTEAFF
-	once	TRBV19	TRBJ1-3	TGTGCCAGTAAAACGTCCGGGCGAAACACCATATATTTT	CASKTSGRNTIYF
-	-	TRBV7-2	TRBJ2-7	TGTGCCAGCACCCCTGGAGGGCGGGGACCCGGCTCCTACGAGCAGTACTTC	CASTPGGRGPGSYEQYF
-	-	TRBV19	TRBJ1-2	TGTGCCAGTGCTCCGGCAGGAAAGTTCTATGGCTACACCTTC	CASAPAGKFYGYTF
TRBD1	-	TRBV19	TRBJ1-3	TGTGCCAGTAGTACCGGGACAGGGAATCCTGGAAACACCATATATTTT	CASSTGTGNPGNTIYF
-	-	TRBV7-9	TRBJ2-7	TGTGCCAGCACCCTAAGGGCCGCCACAGGGCAGTACTTC	CASTLRAATGQYF
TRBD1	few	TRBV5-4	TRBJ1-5	TGTGCCAGCAGCCGGGACAGAGGTCAGCCCCAGCATTTT	CASSRDRGQPQHF
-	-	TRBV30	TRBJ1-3	TGTGCCTGGAGGACAAAGTTTGACACCATATATTTT	CAWRTKFDTIYF
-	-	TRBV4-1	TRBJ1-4	TGCGCCAGCAGCCAGGATCCTAATGAAAAACTGTTTTTT	CASSQDPNEKLFF
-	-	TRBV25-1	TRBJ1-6	TGTGCCAGCAGTCTAGCGGGTTACTATAATTCACCCCTCCACTTT	CASSLAGYYNSPLHF